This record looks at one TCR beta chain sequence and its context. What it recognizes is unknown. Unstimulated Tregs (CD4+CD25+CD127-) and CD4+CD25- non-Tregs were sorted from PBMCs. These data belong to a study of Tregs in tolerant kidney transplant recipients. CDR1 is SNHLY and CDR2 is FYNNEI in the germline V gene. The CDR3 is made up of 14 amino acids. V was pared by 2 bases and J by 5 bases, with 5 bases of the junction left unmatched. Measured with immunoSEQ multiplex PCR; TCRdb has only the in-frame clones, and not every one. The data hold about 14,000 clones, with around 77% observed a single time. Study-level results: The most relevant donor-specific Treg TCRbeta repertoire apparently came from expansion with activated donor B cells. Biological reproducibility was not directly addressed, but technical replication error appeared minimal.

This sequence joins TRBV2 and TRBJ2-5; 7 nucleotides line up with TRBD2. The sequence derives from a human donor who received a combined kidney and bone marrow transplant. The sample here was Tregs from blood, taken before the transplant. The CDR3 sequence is CASSETGLGETQYF. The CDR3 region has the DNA TGTGCCAGCAGTGAAACCGGACTAGGCGAGACCCAGTACTTC.